This T cell receptor beta chain was observed in a study of blood T cell repertoires in COVID-19 (dated by TCRdb to 2018 to 2020). Background for the entire study: The collaborator samples originated in the United States, Italy and Spain and spanned the acute and convalescent phases of COVID-19. The prospective study material was composed of cDNA or gDNA derived from T cells, B-cell-depleted T cells, or PBMCs. Deeply sampled blood TCRbeta repertoires from subjects exposed to, actively infected with, or recovered from COVID-19 were included in the dataset. A freely available public database, intended as a resource for researchers studying the immune response to SARS-CoV-2, is where the repertoires were released. The samples were drawn from two sources: the first 160 participants of the ongoing ImmuneRACE study, and 950 to 1,500 subjects contributed by 6 global collaborators. Nearly every sample came with metadata listing a de-identified subject ID, COVID-19 status, age in years and sex. Where available, HLA class I and class II types were obtained from metadata supplied by the sample provider rather than from assay-based typing. Results the study describes overall, beyond this receptor: How much clinical and demographic metadata was included differed by source and by participant, and the metadata was provided uncurated.

TCRbeta CDR3 regions were amplified from genomic DNA using the immunoSEQ Assay, a bias-controlled multiplex PCR. For the original study's pipeline: The number of nucleated cells in each sample was estimated by amplification of reference gene primers within the assay. To quantify the absolute abundance of each unique TCRbeta CDR3 rearrangement, sequence reads were collapsed and filtered. Productive Simpson clonality was computed per sample as the square root of Simpson's diversity index over productive rearrangements. TCRdb obtained this table from immuneACCESS and retained in-frame rearrangements with V and J assigned. These tables miss some clones; where compared with another copy, unresolved V genes account for less than half of the shortfall, and the remainder is unexplained. The DNA gave D and trimming, while V, J and clone size come from that table. The sample profile shows under 150,000 clones; 84% of them were found once. The ten largest make up roughly 5.7% of the sample.

Participants in the prospective study were enrolled through a virtual design, were aged about 18 to 100 years, and lived in roughly 24 United States geographic areas. Cohort assignment in the prospective study relied on participant-reported clinical history from a screening survey and a study questionnaire. Exposed participants had been in contact, within 2 weeks of entering the study, with a person who had a PCR-confirmed or clinician-diagnosed case of COVID-19. Each participant in the prospective study had whole blood, serum and a nasopharyngeal or oropharyngeal swab collected by mobile phlebotomists. Participants in the prospective study had the option to provide additional blood draws and questionnaires over a 2-month period. Blood samples from the prospective study were shipped frozen or at room temperature prior to DNA extraction. A remark on this clone: The antigen it recognizes is unknown. Within one base of it there is no much larger clone, and no base qualities were kept.

This sequence was found in a woman in her 50s who had been exposed to COVID-19. The sequenced sample consisted of PBMCs or T cells enriched from blood (not recorded which).

The CDR3 loop reads CATSDNSGGAINEQFF. The DNA sequence follows: TGTGCCACCAGTGACAATAGCGGGGGGGCCATCAATGAGCAGTTCTTC. The chain is made from TRBV24-1 and TRBJ2-1; TRBD2 fits 11 bases in the junction. The CDR3 runs 16 amino acids, cysteine and phenylalanine included. Just the 48-base CDR3 DNA is kept, in frame starting at base 1. Looking up the germline V gene yields CDR1 KGHDR and CDR2 SFDVKD. Relative to germline, V is missing 4 bases and J is missing 6 bases, with 7 bases of the junction outside any gene match.